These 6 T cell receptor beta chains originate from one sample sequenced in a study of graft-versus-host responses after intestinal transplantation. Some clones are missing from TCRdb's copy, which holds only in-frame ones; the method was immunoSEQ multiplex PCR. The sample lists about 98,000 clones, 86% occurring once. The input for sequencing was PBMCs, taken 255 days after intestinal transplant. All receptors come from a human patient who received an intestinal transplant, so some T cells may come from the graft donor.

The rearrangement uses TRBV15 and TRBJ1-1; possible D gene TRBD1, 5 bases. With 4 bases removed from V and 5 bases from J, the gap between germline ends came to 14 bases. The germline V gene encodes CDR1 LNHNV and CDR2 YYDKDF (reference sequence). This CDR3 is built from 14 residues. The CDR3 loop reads CATSTRGRGTEAFF. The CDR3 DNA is TGTGCCACCAGCACCCGGGGCCGGGGGACTGAAGCTTTCTTT. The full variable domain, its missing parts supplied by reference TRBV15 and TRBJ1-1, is DAMVIQNPRYQVTQFGKPVTLSCSQTLNHNVMYWYQQKSSQAPKLLFHYYDKDFNNEADTPDNFQSRRPNTSFCFLDIRSPGLGDTAMYLCATSTRGRGTEAFFGQGTRLTVV.

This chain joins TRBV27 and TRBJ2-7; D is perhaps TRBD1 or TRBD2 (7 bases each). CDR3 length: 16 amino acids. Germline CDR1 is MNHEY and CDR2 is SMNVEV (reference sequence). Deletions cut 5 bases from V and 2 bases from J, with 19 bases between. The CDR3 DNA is TGTGCCAGCAGTATAGGGAGGGGGCGAGGGCCCTACGAGCAGTACTTC. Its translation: CASSIGRGRGPYEQYF.

CDR3 sequence (DNA): TGTGCCAGCAGCTTGGACTTAGATTATGGCTACACCTTC. This encodes CASSLDLDYGYTF. The chain combines TRBV5-4 with TRBJ1-2; D uncertain. This CDR3 comprises 13 residues. The germline V gene has CDR1 SGHNT and CDR2 YYREEE (reference sequence). V lost 0 bases, J lost 5 bases, and 8 bases lay in between.

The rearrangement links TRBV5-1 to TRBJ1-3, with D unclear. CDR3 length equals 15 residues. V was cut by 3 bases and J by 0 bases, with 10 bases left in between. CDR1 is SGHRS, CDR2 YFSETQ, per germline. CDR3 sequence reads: CASSSGRSSGNTIYF. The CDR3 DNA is TGCGCCAGCAGCTCGGGTCGATCCTCTGGAAACACCATATATTTT.

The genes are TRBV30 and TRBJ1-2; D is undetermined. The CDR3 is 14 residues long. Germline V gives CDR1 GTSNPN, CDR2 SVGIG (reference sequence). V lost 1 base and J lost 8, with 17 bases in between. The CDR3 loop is CAWSDGATVEGYTF. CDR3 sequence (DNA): TGTGCCTGGAGTGATGGAGCCACCGTGGAAGGCTACACCTTC. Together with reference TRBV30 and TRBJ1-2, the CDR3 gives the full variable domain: SQTIHQWPATLVQPVGSPLSLECTVEGTSNPNLYWYRQAAGRGLQLLFYSVGIGQISSEVPQNLSASRPQDRQFILSSKKLLLSDSGFYLCAWSDGATVEGYTFGSGTRLTVV.

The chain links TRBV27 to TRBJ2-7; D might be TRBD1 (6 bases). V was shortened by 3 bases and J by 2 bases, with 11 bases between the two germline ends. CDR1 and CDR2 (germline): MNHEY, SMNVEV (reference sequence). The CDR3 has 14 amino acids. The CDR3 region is CASSFGGATYEQYF. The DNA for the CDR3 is TGTGCCAGCAGTTTTGGGGGCGCTACCTACGAGCAGTACTTC.